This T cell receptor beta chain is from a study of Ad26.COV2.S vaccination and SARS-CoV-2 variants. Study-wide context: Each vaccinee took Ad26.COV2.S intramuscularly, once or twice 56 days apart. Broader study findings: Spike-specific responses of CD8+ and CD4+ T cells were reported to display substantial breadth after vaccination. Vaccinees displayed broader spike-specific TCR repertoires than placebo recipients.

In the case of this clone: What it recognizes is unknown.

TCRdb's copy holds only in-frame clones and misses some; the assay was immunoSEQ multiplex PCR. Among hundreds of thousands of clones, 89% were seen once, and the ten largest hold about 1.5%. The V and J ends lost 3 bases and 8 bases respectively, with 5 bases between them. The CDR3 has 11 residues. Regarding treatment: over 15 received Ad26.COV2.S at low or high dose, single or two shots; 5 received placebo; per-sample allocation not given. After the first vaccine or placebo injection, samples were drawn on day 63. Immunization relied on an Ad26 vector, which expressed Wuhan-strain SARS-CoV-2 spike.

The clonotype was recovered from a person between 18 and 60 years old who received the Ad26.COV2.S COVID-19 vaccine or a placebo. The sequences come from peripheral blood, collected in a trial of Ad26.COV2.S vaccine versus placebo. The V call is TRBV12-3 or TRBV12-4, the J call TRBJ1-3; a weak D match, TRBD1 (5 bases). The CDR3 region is CASSLGDTIYF. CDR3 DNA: TGTGCCAGCAGTTTGGGGGACACCATATATTTT.